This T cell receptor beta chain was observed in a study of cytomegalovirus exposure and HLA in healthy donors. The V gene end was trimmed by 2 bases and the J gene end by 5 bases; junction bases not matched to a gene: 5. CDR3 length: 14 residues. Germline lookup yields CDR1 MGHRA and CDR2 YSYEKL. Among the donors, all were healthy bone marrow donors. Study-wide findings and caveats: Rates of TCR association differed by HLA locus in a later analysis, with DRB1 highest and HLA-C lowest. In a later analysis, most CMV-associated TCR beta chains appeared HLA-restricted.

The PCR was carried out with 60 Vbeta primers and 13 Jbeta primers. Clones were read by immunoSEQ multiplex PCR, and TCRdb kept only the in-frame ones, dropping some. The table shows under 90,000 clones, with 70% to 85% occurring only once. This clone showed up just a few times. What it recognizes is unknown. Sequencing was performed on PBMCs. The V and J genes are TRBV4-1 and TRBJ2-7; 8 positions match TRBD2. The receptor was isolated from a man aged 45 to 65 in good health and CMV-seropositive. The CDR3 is CASSQSSGSHEQYF. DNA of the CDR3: TGCGCCAGCAGCCAATCCAGCGGGAGTCACGAGCAGTACTTC.